Listed below are T cell receptor beta chains from one sample, sequenced in a study of blood T cell repertoires in COVID-19. This table comes from immunoSEQ multiplex PCR, and its TCRdb copy is limited to in-frame clones, with some not included. The sample gives roughly 180,000 clones, approximately 80% of which show up once; 6% to 8.5% is in the top ten. The specimen was peripheral blood. The receptors shown here come from a human donor in a cohort sampled during active COVID-19. Both conserved end residues are part of each CDR3. Fields, in order: clone size, D gene, J gene, V gene, CDR3 DNA, CDR3 protein. A D gene is named only where the DNA matches it firmly. Size is omitted from some rows. Given values are once, few, many or a class for expanded clones.

>.|TRBD2|TRBJ2-7|TRBV7-9
TGTGCCAGCAGCACCCGCCGGGGGGGCCTTTCCAACGAGCAGTACTTC
CASSTRRGGLSNEQYF
>.|.|TRBJ1-3|TRBV5-1
TGCGCCAGCAGCTTGGTCCCGACAGGTTCTGGAAACACCATATATTTT
CASSLVPTGSGNTIYF
>once|TRBD1|TRBJ2-7|TRBV5-1
TGCGCCAGCAGCTCTATGGGACAGGGCTACGAGCAGTACTTC
CASSSMGQGYEQYF
>few|.|TRBJ1-1|TRBV2
TGTGCCAGCAGTCCTCAGCCGAGGGATCCTGAAGCTTTCTTT
CASSPQPRDPEAFF
>.|TRBD1|TRBJ1-5|TRBV19
TGTGCCAGTAGTACGACAGGGGGCGATCAGCCCCAGCATTTT
CASSTTGGDQPQHF
>.|TRBD1|TRBJ1-2|TRBV3-1/TRBV3-2
TGTGCCAGCAGCCTCGCAGGGGGCAGGAGTGGCTACACCTTC
CASSLAGGRSGYTF
>once|.|TRBJ1-4|TRBV2
TGTGCCAGCAGTGAGGCCATTGCAGCAACTAATGAAAAACTGTTTTTT
CASSEAIAATNEKLFF
>few|.|TRBJ1-1|TRBV27
TGTGCCAGCGGCGTCCGGGGAATGAACACTGAAGCTTTCTTT
CASGVRGMNTEAFF
>.|TRBD2|TRBJ2-1|TRBV6-4
TGTGCCAGCAGTGAGGCTAGCGGAGTTGCGGCCTACAATGAGCAGTTCTTC
CASSEASGVAAYNEQFF
>once|TRBD1|TRBJ1-2|TRBV18
TGTGCCAGCTCACCACCGGGACAGGGAGGGTATGGCTACACCTTC
CASSPPGQGGYGYTF
>once|.|TRBJ2-1|TRBV19
TGTGCCAGTAGTTCCGGGATTGAGCAGTTCTTC
CASSSGIEQFF
>.|.|TRBJ1-1|TRBV29-1
TGCAGCGTACGGACACCTTTGGGTGCTTTCTTT
CSVRTPLGAFF
>.|TRBD1|TRBJ2-7|TRBV5-6
TGTGCCAGCAGCTTCGGACAGGGACCCTACGAGCAGTACTTC
CASSFGQGPYEQYF
>.|.|TRBJ2-1|TRBV2
TGTGCCGGAGGGACGGCTAGCTCCTACAATGAGCAGTTCTTC
CAGGTASSYNEQFF
>.|.|TRBJ2-7|TRBV4-1
TGCGCCAGCAGCCAAGATCGTCAGGGGTCCTACGAGCAGTACTTC
CASSQDRQGSYEQYF
>.|.|TRBJ2-2|TRBV9
TGTGCCAGCTCCCACGGGGGGAACACCGGGGAGCTGTTTTTT
CASSHGGNTGELFF
>.|TRBD2|TRBJ2-1|TRBV9
TGTGCCAGCAGCGGCACGGGACTAGCGGGGGGGCCGGCTAATGAGCAGTTCTTC
CASSGTGLAGGPANEQFF
>few|.|TRBJ2-1|TRBV19
TGTGCCAGTAGTACCGACAGGCTCTACAATGAGCAGTTCTTC
CASSTDRLYNEQFF
>few|.|TRBJ2-1|TRBV7-3
TGTGCCAGCAGCGCGGAACCGGCATTGGATGAGCAGTTCTTC
CASSAEPALDEQFF
>.|TRBD2|TRBJ2-7|TRBV5-6
TGTGCCAGCAGCTCAAGACTAGCGGGGTACGAGCAGTACTTC
CASSSRLAGYEQYF
>.|.|TRBJ2-7|TRBV29-1
TGCAGCGTTGCCCAGGAAGGGGGCGAGCAGTACTTC
CSVAQEGGEQYF
>.|TRBD1|TRBJ1-5|TRBV19
TGTGCCAGTAGTGTAACGACAGGGCTTTTTAGCAATCAGCCCCAGCATTTT
CASSVTTGLFSNQPQHF
>.|TRBD1|TRBJ1-6|TRBV6-5
TGTGCCAGCAGTCCAGGACAGGGAAATTCACCCCTCCACTTT
CASSPGQGNSPLHF
>.|.|TRBJ2-7|TRBV19
TGTGCCAGTAGTCCCCTTGGGGGGACCCCCTACGAGCAGTACTTC
CASSPLGGTPYEQYF
>.|TRBD1|TRBJ1-5|TRBV19
TGTGCCAGTACTACGACAGGGGACATGATGTTTAGCAATCAGCCCCAGCATTTT
CASTTTGDMMFSNQPQHF
>.|TRBD1|TRBJ1-2|TRBV11-2
TGTGCCAGCAGTACTTTCAGGGGGGAAGGCTACACCTTC
CASSTFRGEGYTF
>.|.|TRBJ2-7|TRBV10-3
TGTGCCATCAGTGAGTCGGGCAGGGGAGCCTACGAGCAGTACTTC
CAISESGRGAYEQYF
>.|.|TRBJ2-6|TRBV19
TGTGCCAGTAGTATATCGGGAGCTGGGGCCAACGTCCTGACTTTC
CASSISGAGANVLTF
>.|TRBD1|TRBJ1-2|TRBV13
TGTGCCAGCAGCGTACTCCAGGGGGTCGGTGGCTACACCTTC
CASSVLQGVGGYTF
>.|.|TRBJ2-7|TRBV10-3
TGTGCCATCAGTGATTCCCCTAAAGACTACGAGCAGTACTTC
CAISDSPKDYEQYF
>.|TRBD1|TRBJ1-2|TRBV7-6
TGTGCCAGCAGCTTAGAGACAGGGCCGACGGGCTATGGCTACACCTTC
CASSLETGPTGYGYTF
>.|.|TRBJ2-1|TRBV6-6
TGTGCCAGCAGTGCAGGGACAGAGCAGTTCTTC
CASSAGTEQFF
>.|.|TRBJ2-1|TRBV30
TGTGCCTGGGTGGCGGTATCCTACAATGAGCAGTTCTTC
CAWVAVSYNEQFF
>.|.|TRBJ1-3|TRBV9
TGTGCCAGCAGCGCCCCAATAGAGGGTTCTGGAAACACCATATATTTT
CASSAPIEGSGNTIYF
>.|.|TRBJ1-1|TRBV7-8
TGTGCCAGCAGCTTAGAACAGGGTGGCACTGAAGCTTTCTTT
CASSLEQGGTEAFF
>.|TRBD1|TRBJ1-2|TRBV15
TGTGCCACCAGCAGGGATGGGGGTACAGGGGGGATCTATGGCTACACCTTC
CATSRDGGTGGIYGYTF
>few|.|TRBJ2-7|TRBV5-1
TGCGCCAGCAGCTTGGGGCGGCACTACGAGCAGTACTTC
CASSLGRHYEQYF
>once|TRBD1|TRBJ1-4|TRBV27
TGTGCCAGCAGGACAGGGGGCCCGGTTGAAAAACTGTTTTTT
CASRTGGPVEKLFF
>.|TRBD1|TRBJ1-2|TRBV29-1
TGCAGCGTTGTGACAGGGGGCGATGGCTACACCTTC
CSVVTGGDGYTF
>.|TRBD1|TRBJ2-5|TRBV5-1
TGCGCCAGCAGCTTGGACAGGGGGGACCAAGAGACCCAGTACTTC
CASSLDRGDQETQYF
>few|TRBD2|TRBJ2-7|TRBV6-5
TGTGCCAGCAGCCCCGGGACTAGCGGTTCCTACGAGCAGTACTTC
CASSPGTSGSYEQYF
>.|TRBD1|TRBJ2-7|TRBV28
TGTGCCAGCAGTTTATCCCCGGACAGGGTCTACGAGCAGTACTTC
CASSLSPDRVYEQYF
>once|.|TRBJ1-5|TRBV6-5
TGTGCCTCCGACAGGTTTAGCAATCAGCCCCAGCATTTT
CASDRFSNQPQHF
>.|TRBD1|TRBJ1-6|TRBV25-1
TGTGCCAGCAGTGAGACCACCACAGGGGGTAATTCACCCCTCCACTTT
CASSETTTGGNSPLHF
>once|TRBD1|TRBJ2-7|TRBV12-5
TGTGCTAGTGGGGCAGGGGGCCTCCTGGAGCAGTACTTC
CASGAGGLLEQYF
>few|TRBD2|TRBJ2-1|TRBV6-1
TGTGCCAGCAGTGAAGTAGGGGGACTAGTGGGTGAGCAGTTCTTC
CASSEVGGLVGEQFF
>.|.|TRBJ1-2|TRBV18
TGTGCCAGCTCACCACCGTCAGGGATCCATGGCTACACCTTC
CASSPPSGIHGYTF
>.|TRBD1|TRBJ1-2|TRBV7-8
TGTGCCAGCAGCTTACGGCAGCCAGGGGGGGGCTACACCTTC
CASSLRQPGGGYTF
>.|.|TRBJ1-2|TRBV6-6
TGTGCCAGCGACGGGCAGAGGGATGGCTACACCTTC
CASDGQRDGYTF
>.|.|TRBJ1-4|TRBV12-3/TRBV12-4
TGTGCCAGCACTACAGTGAAGAATGAAAAACTGTTTTTT
CASTTVKNEKLFF
>once|TRBD1|TRBJ1-1|TRBV30
TGTGCCTGGAGGGGACAGGGTCGGACTGAAGCTTTCTTT
CAWRGQGRTEAFF
>once|TRBD1|TRBJ2-1|TRBV5-1
TGCGCCAGCAGCTTGACTCCCCCGGGACAGACTAATTACAATGAGCAGTTCTTC
CASSLTPPGQTNYNEQFF
>.|TRBD2|TRBJ2-3|TRBV20-1
TGCAGTGCTAGTCCAGGACTAGCGGCCGTTTTAGATACGCAGTATTTT
CSASPGLAAVLDTQYF